This TCR beta chain appears in the sequencing data of a study of response to subunit inactivated influenza vaccine. This clonotype occurred many times. The antigen remains unidentified. Whole-study findings and limits: Authors suggested each seasonal flu vaccination may recruit only limited numbers of new T cells.

TCRdb reprocessed the RT-PCR reads via MiXCR and lists one record per CDR3 protein. The table lists more than 450,000 distinct CDR3 sequences, approximately 10% of them singletons. This CDR3 comprises 15 residues. Germline V gene lookup returns CDR1 SGHKS and CDR2 YYEKEE (reference sequence). The junction had 3 bases not matched to a gene; V was cut back by 4 bases and J by 5 bases. These data were also filed under a second study, of T cells expressing NK-cell markers. From that study: As the method of synthesis, 5'RACE template switching with UMIs yielded TCR beta cDNA. Several donors likewise had their CD3+CD56-NKG2C+ fraction led by these clonotypes.

The material was PBMCs from blood, obtained on the day of vaccination. This TCR was sampled from a man aged 50 to 60 who received an inactivated influenza vaccine. This chain joins TRBV5-5 and TRBJ2-2; TRBD2 aligns across 12 bases. The DNA of the CDR3 is TGTGCCAGCAGCCTCGGGACTAGCGGGACCGGGGAGCTGTTTTTT. It yields the protein CASSLGTSGTGELFF.